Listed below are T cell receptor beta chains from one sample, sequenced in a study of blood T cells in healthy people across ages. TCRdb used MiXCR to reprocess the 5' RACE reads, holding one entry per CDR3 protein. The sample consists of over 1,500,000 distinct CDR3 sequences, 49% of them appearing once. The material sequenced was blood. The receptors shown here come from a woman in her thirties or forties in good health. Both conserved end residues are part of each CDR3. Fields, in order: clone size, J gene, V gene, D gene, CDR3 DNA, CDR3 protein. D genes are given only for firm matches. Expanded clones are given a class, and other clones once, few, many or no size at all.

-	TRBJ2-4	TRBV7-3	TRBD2	TGTGCCAGCAGCTTAACGGGGACTAGCGGAGCCAAAAACATTCAGTACTTC	CASSLTGTSGAKNIQYF
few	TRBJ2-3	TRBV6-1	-	TGTGCCAGCACCGAAGCGATAGATACGCAGTATTTT	CASTEAIDTQYF
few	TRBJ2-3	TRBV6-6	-	TGTGCCAGCAGTTACTCGGCCGCCACAGATACGCAGTATTTT	CASSYSAATDTQYF
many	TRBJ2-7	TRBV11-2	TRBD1	TGTGCCAGCAGCGTCGACAGGGACTACGAGCAGTACTTC	CASSVDRDYEQYF
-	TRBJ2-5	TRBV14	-	TGTGCCAGCAGCGATTTTACGGCCCAGTACTTC	CASSDFTAQYF
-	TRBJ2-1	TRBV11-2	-	TGTGCCAGCAGCTTAGAAGGCTTATTAAACAATGAGCAGTTCTTC	CASSLEGLLNNEQFF
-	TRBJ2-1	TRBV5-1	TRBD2	TGCGCCAGCAGCTCTAGCGGGGGCGTGGGCAATGAGCAGTTCTTC	CASSSSGGVGNEQFF
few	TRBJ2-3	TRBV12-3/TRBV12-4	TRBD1	TGTGCCAGCAGTTTAGACAGGGGGCAATCAGATACGCAGTATTTT	CASSLDRGQSDTQYF
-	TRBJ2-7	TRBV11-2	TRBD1	TGTGCCAGCAGCTTAGGGGGACAGACCGAGCAGTACTTC	CASSLGGQTEQYF
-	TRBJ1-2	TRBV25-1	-	TGTGCCAGCAGTGCTACAGTCCTGAACTATGGCTACACCTTC	CASSATVLNYGYTF
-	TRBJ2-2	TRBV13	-	TGTGCCAGCAGCCATCCAGGGGACGGGGAGCTGTTTTTT	CASSHPGDGELFF
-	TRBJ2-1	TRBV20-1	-	TGCAGTGCCCCGGCGGCTACTCTTCTAACCAATGAGCAGTTCTTC	CSAPAATLLTNEQFF
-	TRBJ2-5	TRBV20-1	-	TGCAGCATCAACAAGCAGAGGGGTCGGCAAGAGACCCAGTACTTC	CSINKQRGRQETQYF
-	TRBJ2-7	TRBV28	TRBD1	TGTGCCAGCAGGTCGACCTGGGACAGGCCCTCCTACGAGCAGTACTTC	CASRSTWDRPSYEQYF
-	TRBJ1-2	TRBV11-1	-	TGTGCCAGCATCTTAGTCAGGGGCAGATCATCTGGCTACACCTTC	CASILVRGRSSGYTF
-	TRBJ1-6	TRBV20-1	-	TGCAGTGCTAGAGATCGTACAGGGACGAATTCACCCCTCCACTTT	CSARDRTGTNSPLHF
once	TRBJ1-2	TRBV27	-	TGTGCCAGCAGTTTATTAGGGGGAGGGCAAGGCTACACCTTC	CASSLLGGGQGYTF
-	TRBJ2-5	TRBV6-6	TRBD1	TGTGCCAGCAGTTTCCCGGGACAGGGGAACGGAGAGACCCAGTACTTC	CASSFPGQGNGETQYF
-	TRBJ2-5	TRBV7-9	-	TGTGCCAGCAGCCCCTTGAGTCGCCACCCCCAAGAGACCCAGTACTTC	CASSPLSRHPQETQYF
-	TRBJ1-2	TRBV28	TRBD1	TGTGCCAGCTTAGGACAGGCCTCTGGCTACACCTTC	CASLGQASGYTF
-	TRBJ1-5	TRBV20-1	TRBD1	TGCAGTGCTTTTACAGGGGGCGGCAATCAGCCCCAGCATTTT	CSAFTGGGNQPQHF
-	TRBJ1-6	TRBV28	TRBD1	TGTGCCAGCGACAGGGTGGGAACTTCACCCCTCCACTTT	CASDRVGTSPLHF
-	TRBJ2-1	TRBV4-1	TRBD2	TGCGCCAGCAGCCAAGACAGCGGGGGGGCGTCGGTTAATGAGCAGTTCTTC	CASSQDSGGASVNEQFF
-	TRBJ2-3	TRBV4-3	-	TGCGCCAGCAGCCAAGCGGGCAGGGAAGCAGATACGCAGTATTTT	CASSQAGREADTQYF
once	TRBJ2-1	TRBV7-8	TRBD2	TGTGCCAGCAGCTTACAACGAGCGGGGGGGCATGAGCAGTTCTTC	CASSLQRAGGHEQFF
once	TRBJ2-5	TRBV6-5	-	TGTGCCAGCTTTACTTATGAGGAGACCCAGTACTTC	CASFTYEETQYF
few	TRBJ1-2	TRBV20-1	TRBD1	TGCAGTGCTAGAAAATTCGGGACAGGGGATGGCGATGGCTACACCTTC	CSARKFGTGDGDGYTF
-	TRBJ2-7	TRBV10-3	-	TGTGCCATCAGTGGTTCAGGGGAGGGGGAGCAGTACTTC	CAISGSGEGEQYF
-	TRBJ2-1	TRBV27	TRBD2	TGTGCCAGCAGTTTAGGGAGAGGGACTAGCAATGAGCAGTTCTTC	CASSLGRGTSNEQFF
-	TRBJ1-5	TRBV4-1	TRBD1	TGCGCCAGCAGCCAAGGTACCACAGGGGTACAGCCCCGGCATTTT	CASSQGTTGVQPRHF
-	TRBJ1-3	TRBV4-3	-	TGCGCCAGCAGCCAAACGACAGCCTCTGGAAACACCATATATTTT	CASSQTTASGNTIYF
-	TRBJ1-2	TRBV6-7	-	TGTGCCAGCACTCACTCAGCCAAAGCTAACTATGGCTACACCTTC	CASTHSAKANYGYTF
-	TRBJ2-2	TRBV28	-	TGTGCCAGCAGCTCAGCCCCGGGGGGGGAGCTGTTTTTT	CASSSAPGGELFF
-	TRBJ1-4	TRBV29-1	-	TGCAGCGTTGGAGGTACTTCGGGTGAAAAACTGTTTTTT	CSVGGTSGEKLFF
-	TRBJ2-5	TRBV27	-	TGTGCCAGCAGTTTATGGGTGGGGACCCAGTACTTC	CASSLWVGTQYF
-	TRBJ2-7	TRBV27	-	TGTGCCAGCAGTTTATCTGGTGGGCTAGGTTACGAGCAGTACTTC	CASSLSGGLGYEQYF
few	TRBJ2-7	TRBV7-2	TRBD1	TGTGCCAGCAGCTTAGCCTCGTTCGGTGACAGGGGCTACGAGCAGTACTTC	CASSLASFGDRGYEQYF
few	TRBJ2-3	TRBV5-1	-	TGCGCCAGCAGCTTGGCCGTATCTCCAGATACGCAGTATTTT	CASSLAVSPDTQYF
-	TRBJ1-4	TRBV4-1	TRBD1	TGCGCCAGCAGCCAAGATGGAGGAGGGGGCGGCGAAAAACTGTTTTTT	CASSQDGGGGGEKLFF
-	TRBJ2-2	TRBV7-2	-	TGTGCCAACAGCTTATATGGCCCGAGGGGGACCGGGGAGCTGTTTTTT	CANSLYGPRGTGELFF
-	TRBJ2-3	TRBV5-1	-	TGCGCCAGCAGCTTGGTGGGGCGTGGTATAGATACGCAGTATTTT	CASSLVGRGIDTQYF
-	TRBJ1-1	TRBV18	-	TGTGCCAGCCACCCCATAGGGAACTCTGAAGCTTTCTTT	CASHPIGNSEAFF
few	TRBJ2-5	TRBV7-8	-	TGTGCCAGCACCTATTACGTCCTTGAAGAGACCCAGTACTTC	CASTYYVLEETQYF
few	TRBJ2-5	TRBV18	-	TGTGCCAGCTCACCGCAACCCCAGGGGAAAGAGACCCAGTACTTC	CASSPQPQGKETQYF
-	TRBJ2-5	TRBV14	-	TGTGCCAGCAGCCAAGATCAGGGACTTCTCTACAATGAGCAGTACTTC	CASSQDQGLLYNEQYF